This T cell receptor (beta chain) was identified in a study of molecular identifiers for immune sequencing clone quantification. On the study more broadly: Four of five splits of RNA from 20,000 or 100,000 naive CD8 cells were sequenced in replicates. Study-wide results and limits: In naive cells, clones above 20 RNA copies held under 1% of molecules, whereas in effector cells they held over 99%.

The CDR3 length is 17 residues. From germline, CDR1 is MGHRA and CDR2 YSYEKL. Each CDR3 protein is one row after TCRdb ran MiXCR on the PCR reads. The table has about 100,000 distinct CDR3 sequences, about 35% seen once. A single count supports this clonotype. Its antigen is still unknown. The junction departs from the called germline gene at one end, perhaps through a read error. With 10%, 30% or 50% of RNA, about 19,000 to 1,000,000 naive CD8 T cells were sequenced. Sorting recovered naive CD8 T cells on a CD8+CD4-CCR7+CD45RA+ profile. The sample was naive CD8+ T cells from blood, with Jurkat cell RNA spiked in. The subset is: FACS-sorted CD8+CD4-CCR7+CD45RA+ naive T cells. The source of this sequence is a human donor in good health. Some libraries in this study had Jurkat cell RNA spiked in. The chain combines TRBV4-1 with TRBJ2-1; 12 positions agree with TRBD2. CDR3 sequence reads: CASSQDEGLAGRGEQIF. Here the CDR3 DNA reads TGCGCCAGCAGCCAAGACGAAGGACTAGCGGGAAGGGGTGAGCAGATCTTC.